This T cell receptor beta chain was retrieved from a study of blood T cell repertoires in COVID-19. The CDR3 spans 14 residues. V dropped 0 bases and J dropped 2 bases, with 8 bases sitting between them. The germline V gene encodes CDR1 KGHSH and CDR2 LQKENI. Libraries were prepared by immunoSEQ multiplex PCR; TCRdb keeps only in-frame clonotypes and omits some of them. The sample records about 480,000 clones, around nine tenths being singletons. Recovered status in Cohort 3 required two negative PCRs, clearance, or symptom resolution. Input material: PBMCs or T cells enriched from blood (not recorded which). The sequence was obtained from a woman aged 40 to 55 who had recovered from COVID-19. The rearrangement links TRBV18 to TRBJ2-7; D unclear. CDR3 sequence: CASSPPAGTYEQYF. The DNA of the CDR3 is TGTGCCAGCTCACCACCGGCAGGTACCTACGAGCAGTACTTC.